This T cell receptor beta chain appears in the sequencing data of a study of blood T cells in healthy people across ages. V was shortened by 0 bases and J by 0 bases, with 12 bases between the two germline ends. The germline gives CDR1 MNHEY, CDR2 SVGAGI. This CDR3 comprises 16 residues. Primers used in a second PCR of about 6 to 11 cycles were a sample-barcoded 5' primer and a J-beta primer mix. TCRdb independently ran MiXCR on the 5' RACE reads; one entry per CDR3 protein. The sample has 700,000 to 900,000 distinct CDR3 sequences, approximately 53% seen once. This sequence was found in an elderly man in good health. Sequencing used blood. The chain is built from TRBV6-5 and TRBJ2-7; D possibly uses TRBD1 or TRBD2 (6 bases each). DNA for the CDR3: TGTGCCAGCAGTTACTCGGGGGGCGCCAGCTCCTACGAGCAGTACTTC. It is translated as CASSYSGGASSYEQYF.